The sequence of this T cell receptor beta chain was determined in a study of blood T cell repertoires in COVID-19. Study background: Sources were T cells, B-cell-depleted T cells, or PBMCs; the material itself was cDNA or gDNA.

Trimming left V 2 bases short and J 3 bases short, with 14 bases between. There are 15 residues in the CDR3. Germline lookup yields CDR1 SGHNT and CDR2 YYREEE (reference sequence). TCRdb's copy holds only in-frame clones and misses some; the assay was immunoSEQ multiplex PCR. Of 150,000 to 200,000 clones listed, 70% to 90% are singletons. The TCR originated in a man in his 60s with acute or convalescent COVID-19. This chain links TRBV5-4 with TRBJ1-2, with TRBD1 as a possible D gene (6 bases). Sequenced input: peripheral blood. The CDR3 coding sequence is TGTGCCAGCAGCTTAGGGGCAGGGGCAGACTATGGCTACACCTTC. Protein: CASSLGAGADYGYTF.